These 14 T cell receptor beta chains share one sample of origin, sequenced in a study of T cell repertoires in cytomegalovirus infection (dated by TCRdb to the late 2010s). Reading the label with the study, this specimen's treatment or condition is: in vitro stimulation with specific CMV peptide epitopes to enrich CMV-specific T cells. Antigens of these TCRs are unknown. Sequencing took place on an Illumina HiSeq 1500. The public reads were quality trimmed at Q25 with fastp and then assembled into clones with MiXCR by TCRdb, keeping productive beta chains. Entries that share a CDR3 protein sequence are merged under the most common genes and DNA. Within this sample are roughly 920,000 distinct CDR3 sequences, with roughly 30% of them counted one time only. The biggest ten clones account for about an eighth of the sample. Sequenced here: cultured CD8+ T cells from PBMCs, sampled from culture after CMV antigen stimulation. The receptors shown here come from a human donor in good health (CMV status not recorded). Some clones in this sample may be carry-over from other donors' samples.

This chain uses TRBV7-6 with TRBJ2-3; D ambiguous. Germline V gene lookup returns CDR1 SGHVS and CDR2 FNYEAQ. The V end was cut by 4 bases, the J end by 2 bases, with 10 bases between. The CDR3 runs 14 residues. The CDR3 sequence is CASSSFPTTDTQYF. The CDR3 nucleotides are TGTGCCAGCAGCTCATTTCCGACCACAGATACGCAGTATTTT.

This clonotype was seen a few times. The CDR3 coding sequence is TGCGCCAGCACCAAGGGGAATGAGCAGTTCTTC. It specifies CASTKGNEQFF. The chain is built from TRBV5-1 and TRBJ2-1, with a possible D match to TRBD1 (5 bases). In germline, CDR1 is SGHRS, CDR2 YFSETQ. Trimming pared 6 bases from V and 7 bases from J, leaving 8 bases between. This CDR3 is 11 amino acids long.

The chain links TRBV7-9 to TRBJ1-4; 9 bases are a match to TRBD1. After removal of 3 bases from V and 8 bases from J, the junction contained 16 bases not matched to a gene. Germline CDR1 SEHNR, CDR2 FQNEAQ (reference sequence). CDR3 length: 18 residues. As DNA, the CDR3 is TGTGCCAGCAGCTTGCCCCGGGACAGGGTTACGGTAGGAGAAAAACTGTTTTTT. Residues: CASSLPRDRVTVGEKLFF. Full variable domain (rest looked up from reference TRBV7-9 and TRBJ1-4): DTGVSQNPRHKITKRGQNVTFRCDPISEHNRLYWYRQTLGQGPEFLTYFQNEAQLEKSRLLSDRFSAERPKGSFSTLEIQRTEQGDSAMYLCASSLPRDRVTVGEKLFFGSGTQLSVL.

The V gene is TRBV7-8, the J gene TRBJ1-1, with 9 positions matching TRBD1. CDR1 is SGHVS and CDR2 is FQNEAQ in the germline V gene. The CDR3 length is 17 residues. The V segment lost 3 bases and the J segment 0 bases; nucleotides outside the gene matches: 8. Here the CDR3 reads CASSLSTGGDLNTEAFF. The CDR3 DNA sequence: TGTGCCAGCAGCTTGTCCACAGGGGGCGATTTGAACACTGAAGCTTTCTTT.

This clonotype was seen a few times. The chain employs TRBV10-3 and TRBJ1-2; no reliable D call. Looked up from germline, CDR1 is ENHRY and CDR2 is SYGVKD. V was clipped by 0 bases and J by 4 bases, with 9 bases between them. The CDR3 is made up of 14 amino acids. As DNA, the CDR3 is TGTGCCATCAGTGAGTCTCTAAACGGCTATGGCTACACCTTC. Translating gives CAISESLNGYGYTF.

This clonotype was recorded a few times. The rearrangement uses TRBV20-1 and TRBJ2-5; 7 bases map to TRBD1. With 5 bases clipped from V and 6 bases from J, the junction kept 6 bases outside the gene matches. The CDR3 totals 12 residues. Germline CDR1 and CDR2: DFQATT and SNEGSKA (reference sequence). CDR3 sequence (DNA): TGCAGTGCTCCGACAGGGATGAAGACCCAGTACTTC. Translation gives CSAPTGMKTQYF.

This clonotype was recorded a few times. The chain uses TRBV6-2 or TRBV6-3 and TRBJ1-2; no definite D call. This CDR3 comprises 11 residues. Trimming pared 6 bases from V and 7 bases from J, leaving 9 bases between. Germline V lookup: CDR1 MNHEY, CDR2 SVGEGT. The CDR3 coding sequence is TGTGCCAGCAGGGCTCCGGGTGGCTACACCTTC. Its translation is CASRAPGGYTF.

This clonotype showed up many times. This chain connects TRBV12-3 or TRBV12-4 to TRBJ2-1; 9 bases map to TRBD2. Germline trimming cut 3 bases from V and 1 base from J; bases unmatched to any gene: 4. This CDR3 is 16 amino acids long. The CDR3 sequence: CASSFRLAGSYNEQFF. CDR3 nucleotide sequence: TGTGCCAGCAGTTTTCGGCTAGCGGGATCCTACAATGAGCAGTTCTTC.

The chain recombines TRBV7-4 with TRBJ1-2, with TRBD1 matching 9 bases. The CDR3 runs 15 residues. The ends lost 4 bases at V and 7 bases at J; junction bases unmatched: 10. The V gene's germline CDR1 is SGHVT and CDR2 SQSDAQ. The CDR3 loop is CASSSSGTGTSGYTF. Written as DNA, the CDR3 is TGTGCCAGCAGCTCCTCCGGGACAGGGACGAGTGGCTACACCTTC.

The chain joins TRBV27 to TRBJ2-7; D perhaps matches TRBD2 (7 bases). Trimming took 8 bases from V and 2 from J, leaving 13 bases between them. The CDR3 contains 13 residues. CDR1 MNHEY and CDR2 SMNVEV come from the germline V gene (reference sequence). CDR3 region: CASSRGGPYEQYV. The CDR3 coding sequence is TGTGCCAGCTCGAGGGGGGGTCCCTACGAGCAGTACGTC.

The sample holds a few counts of this clonotype. J is TRBJ1-6 and V is TRBV27; TRBD1 aligns across 7 bases. The CDR3 loop spans 16 amino acids. The trim removed 3 bases at V and 8 bases at J, leaving 10 bases unmatched. CDR1 is MNHEY and CDR2 is SMNVEV in the germline V gene (reference sequence). The CDR3 nucleotides read TGTGCCAGCAGTTTGTCCCGGACAGGTCGGGATTCACCCCTCCACTTT. Translated: CASSLSRTGRDSPLHF.

This clonotype was counted a few times. This chain uses TRBV10-3 with TRBJ2-7; 10 nucleotides match TRBD1. The germline CDR1 and CDR2 sequences are ENHRY and SYGVKD. Trimming at V came to 6 bases and at J to 3 bases, leaving 8 bases not matched to a gene. The CDR3 has 15 residues. The chain's CDR3 is CAIRDYRDRGYEQYV. The CDR3 nucleotides read TGTGCCATCAGAGACTACCGGGACAGGGGCTACGAGCAGTACGTC.

This clonotype was recorded a few times. The chain combines TRBV10-3 with TRBJ2-7; TRBD2 might be the D (6 bases). In germline, CDR1 is ENHRY, CDR2 SYGVKD. Trimming took off 4 bases at V and 5 bases at J, with 21 bases between the two ends. The CDR3 extends over 16 amino acids. The CDR3 loop reads CAISGGETGTPNEQYV. The CDR3 DNA sequence: TGTGCCATCAGTGGAGGAGAGACCGGGACTCCGAACGAGCAGTACGTC.

The genes are TRBV27 and TRBJ2-3, with D perhaps given as TRBD1 or TRBD2 (5 bases each). The V end was cut by 7 bases, the J end by 10 bases, with 21 bases between. This CDR3 comprises 14 residues. CDR1 MNHEY and CDR2 SMNVEV come from the germline V gene (reference sequence). CDR3 sequence: CASTPGTYLWAQYF. The CDR3 nucleotides are TGTGCCAGCACCCCGGGGACCTATTTGTGGGCGCAGTATTTT.